These T cell receptor beta chains were read from a single sample in a study of T cell repertoires in cytomegalovirus infection. TCRdb processed the reads anew with MiXCR; each CDR3 protein has one entry. The table lists some 900,000 distinct CDR3 sequences, approximately 32% of them singletons. These receptors' targets are unknown. The sequencing used cultured CD8+ T cells from PBMCs, collected from culture after CMV antigen stimulation. Every receptor here comes from a human donor in good health (CMV status not recorded). Some clones in this sample may be carry-over from other donors' samples. CDR3s include the opening cysteine and the closing phenylalanine or tryptophan. Each record gives: D gene, V gene, J gene, clone size, CDR3 protein, CDR3 DNA. The D gene is left open where the match is weak. Rows give clone size only sometimes, using once, few, many, or a class for an expanded clone.

NA	TRBV29-1	TRBJ1-2	NA	CSVDAGYENYGYTF	TGCAGCGTTGACGCGGGGTATGAGAACTATGGCTACACCTTC
TRBD1	TRBV7-6	TRBJ1-5	few	CASSPRTGDGNQPQHF	TGTGCCAGCAGCCCGCGGACAGGGGACGGCAATCAGCCCCAGCATTTT
TRBD1	TRBV2	TRBJ1-4	few	CASRADRGGNEKLFF	TGTGCCAGCAGGGCCGACAGGGGTGGGAATGAAAAACTGTTTTTT
NA	TRBV27	TRBJ1-5	NA	CASSNPGGPQHF	TGTGCCAGCAGTAACCCGGGCGGTCCCCAGCATTTT
NA	TRBV7-9	TRBJ1-1	few	CASSLGALDRNSEAFF	TGTGCCAGCAGCCTAGGGGCGCTGGATCGTAATTCCGAAGCTTTCTTT
TRBD1	TRBV24-1	TRBJ2-5	once	CATSEGQGLQETQYF	TGTGCCACCAGTGAGGGACAGGGCTTGCAAGAGACCCAGTACTTC
TRBD1	TRBV4-1	TRBJ1-6	few	CASSHPGQNPLHF	TGCGCCAGCAGCCACCCGGGACAGAACCCCCTCCACTTT
NA	TRBV28	TRBJ1-1	NA	CASMHAGYTEAFF	TGTGCCAGCATGCACGCGGGATACACTGAAGCTTTCTTT
NA	TRBV7-2	TRBJ2-5	many	CASSSRRRLAYLYQETQYF	TGTGCCAGCAGCTCCCGGCGGCGGCTAGCTTACCTGTACCAAGAGACCCAGTACTTC
TRBD1	TRBV24-1	TRBJ2-1	once	CATGTGFSDEQFF	TGTGCCACGGGGACAGGGTTTAGCGATGAGCAGTTCTTC
TRBD1	TRBV27	TRBJ2-5	NA	CASSSPRTGQETQYF	TGTGCCAGCAGTTCCCCCCGGACAGGTCAAGAGACCCAGTACTTC
NA	TRBV7-9	TRBJ1-1	few	CASEEATEAFF	TGTGCCAGTGAGGAGGCCACTGAAGCTTTCTTT
TRBD2	TRBV4-1	TRBJ2-5	NA	CASSQGTLAGGRETQYF	TGCGCCAGCAGCCAAGGCACACTAGCGGGGGGGCGAGAGACCCAGTACTTC
NA	TRBV20-1	TRBJ1-6	NA	CSARDLTRQADSPLHF	TGCAGTGCTAGAGATCTCACCAGGCAAGCTGATTCACCCCTCCACTTT
TRBD1	TRBV6-2/TRBV6-3	TRBJ1-5	NA	CASSSGQGDQPQHF	TGTGCCAGCAGTTCTGGACAGGGAGATCAGCCCCAGCATTTT
NA	TRBV7-9	TRBJ1-5	few	CASSFSLGRDQPQHF	TGTGCCAGCAGTTTTAGCTTGGGCCGGGATCAGCCCCAGCATTTT
NA	TRBV29-1	TRBJ2-2	few	CSVETGQKNTGELFF	TGCAGCGTTGAAACCGGACAGAAGAACACCGGGGAGCTGTTTTTT
TRBD1	TRBV10-3	TRBJ2-6	NA	CAISETGAGANVLTF	TGTGCCATCAGTGAGACAGGGGCTGGGGCCAACGTCCTGACTTTC
TRBD1	TRBV13	TRBJ2-7	NA	CASSLEDRAREQYF	TGTGCCAGCAGCTTAGAAGACAGGGCGAGGGAGCAGTACTTC
NA	TRBV20-1	TRBJ1-1	NA	CSAQGRGRTEAFF	TGCAGTGCTCAAGGGAGGGGGAGGACTGAAGCTTTCTTT
TRBD1	TRBV19	TRBJ2-1	few	CASSLYRGSYNEQFF	TGTGCCAGTAGTCTCTACAGGGGCTCCTACAATGAGCAGTTCTTC
NA	TRBV6-1	TRBJ2-3	NA	CAVKGGGLRTDTQYF	TGTGCCGTTAAGGGGGGGGGCCTACGCACAGATACGCAGTATTTT
NA	TRBV28	TRBJ2-1	few	CASSLRFYSEQFF	TGTGCCAGCAGTTTACGGTTCTACAGTGAGCAGTTCTTC
NA	TRBV6-5	TRBJ2-1	few	CASTKPGEVGNEQFF	TGTGCCAGCACCAAACCGGGGGAAGTGGGCAATGAGCAGTTCTTC
TRBD1	TRBV10-3	TRBJ1-1	NA	CATFHPGQGTTEAFF	TGTGCCACTTTTCACCCCGGACAGGGGACAACTGAAGCTTTCTTT
NA	TRBV14	TRBJ1-4	few	CASSPSRGFGEKLFF	TGTGCCAGCAGCCCCTCAAGGGGATTCGGAGAAAAACTGTTTTTT
TRBD2	TRBV28	TRBJ2-3	NA	CASSLPLLGTSGGSSTDTQYF	TGTGCCAGCAGTTTACCTCTTCTTGGGACTAGCGGGGGATCTAGCACAGATACGCAGTATTTT
NA	TRBV6-1	TRBJ2-7	few	CASSEVRGYEQYF	TGTGCCAGCAGTGAAGTCCGAGGCTACGAGCAGTACTTC
NA	TRBV6-5	TRBJ1-1	few	CASSYSGLDTEAFF	TGTGCCAGCAGTTACTCTGGATTAGACACTGAAGCTTTCTTT
NA	TRBV6-6	TRBJ2-7	NA	CASSYAGRGKEGEQYF	TGTGCCAGCAGTTACGCCGGACGGGGAAAGGAAGGCGAGCAGTACTTC
TRBD1	TRBV12-3/TRBV12-4	TRBJ1-2	many	CASSAGTGDGYTF	TGTGCCAGCAGTGCCGGGACAGGGGATGGCTACACCTTC
NA	TRBV4-1	TRBJ2-7	few	CASSQDALGSQGSYEQYF	TGCGCCAGCAGCCAAGACGCCTTAGGGAGTCAGGGATCCTACGAGCAGTACTTC
NA	TRBV12-3/TRBV12-4	TRBJ1-5	NA	CASNLGGDLGVFSNQPQHF	TGTGCCAGCAACCTGGGGGGCGATTTAGGTGTTTTTAGCAATCAGCCCCAGCATTTT
NA	TRBV27	TRBJ2-3	few	CASSLPSRGTDTQYF	TGTGCCAGCAGTTTACCCAGCAGGGGTACAGATACGCAGTATTTT
NA	TRBV7-2	TRBJ2-3	many	CASSFAQSRMDTQYF	TGTGCCAGCAGCTTTGCCCAGAGCCGGATGGATACGCAGTATTTT
NA	TRBV27	TRBJ1-6	few	CASSLSTAQGANSPLHF	TGTGCCAGCAGTTTATCCACCGCCCAGGGTGCGAATTCACCCCTCCACTTT
NA	TRBV7-2	TRBJ2-4	many	CASSSPDTLAKNIQYF	TGTGCCAGCAGCTCTCCTGACACGCTAGCCAAAAACATTCAGTACTTC
NA	TRBV2	TRBJ1-5	NA	CASTGGHAGNQPQHF	TGTGCCAGCACCGGAGGGCACGCCGGCAATCAGCCCCAGCATTTT
TRBD1	TRBV6-5	TRBJ2-1	NA	CASSTDRQGKMGNEQFF	TGTGCCAGCAGTACCGATCGACAGGGGAAAATGGGCAATGAGCAGTTCTTC
NA	TRBV12-3/TRBV12-4	TRBJ2-4	NA	CASSHPGGLKNIQYF	TGTGCCAGCAGCCACCCCGGGGGACTTAAAAACATTCAGTACTTC
NA	TRBV27	TRBJ2-3	few	CASSHPLTDTQYF	TGTGCCAGCAGCCACCCCCTCACAGATACGCAGTATTTT
NA	TRBV15	TRBJ1-4	few	CATSRDQGTANEKLFF	TGTGCCACCAGCAGAGATCAGGGGACGGCTAATGAAAAACTGTTTTTT
NA	TRBV7-9	TRBJ1-2	many	CATGWDNYGYTF	TGTGCCACCGGTTGGGATAACTATGGCTACACCTTC
TRBD2	TRBV20-1	TRBJ2-7	NA	CSARDTGASGAYEQYF	TGCAGTGCTAGAGATACGGGAGCTAGCGGGGCCTACGAGCAGTACTTC
TRBD2	TRBV7-8	TRBJ2-2	many	CASSWTSGDYTGELFF	TGTGCCAGCAGCTGGACTAGCGGGGATTACACCGGGGAGCTGTTTTTT
TRBD1	TRBV6-1	TRBJ1-1	few	CASRLGTGGRWEAFF	TGTGCCAGCAGATTAGGGACAGGGGGCCGGTGGGAAGCTTTCTTT
NA	TRBV4-1	TRBJ2-2	few	CASRLDGELFF	TGCGCCAGCAGGCTGGACGGGGAGCTGTTTTTT
TRBD1	TRBV14	TRBJ2-5	many	CASSGTVLETQYF	TGTGCCAGCAGCGGGACAGTCCTGGAGACCCAGTACTTC
NA	TRBV12-3/TRBV12-4	TRBJ2-1	NA	CASSLIGRPEFF	TGTGCCAGCAGTTTAATCGGGCGACCGGAGTTCTTC
NA	TRBV7-8	TRBJ1-5	NA	CASSPRTVDSNQPQHF	TGTGCCAGCAGCCCCCGGACGGTGGATAGCAATCAGCCCCAGCATTTT
NA	TRBV27	TRBJ2-6	few	CASSYISGPTSYSGANVLTF	TGTGCCAGCAGTTATATAAGCGGGCCGACGAGTTACTCTGGGGCCAACGTCCTGACTTTC
NA	TRBV3-1	TRBJ1-3	NA	CASSQDPTSRERF	TGTGCCAGCAGCCAAGATCCGACGTCTCGAGAGCGTTTT
TRBD1	TRBV6-2/TRBV6-3	TRBJ1-6	NA	CASSRMTGWDSPLHF	TGTGCCAGCAGTCGCATGACAGGGTGGGATTCACCCCTCCACTTT